The clone carrying this T cell receptor beta chain was seen many times. Antigen: not known. The study amplified TCR beta CDR3 regions using RNA transcripts. Second-round multiplex PCR came after a first-round RT-PCR that employed HTBI primers. A single record per CDR3 protein comes from TCRdb applying MiXCR to the multiplex PCR reads. The sample holds roughly 700,000 distinct CDR3 sequences; roughly two fifths are singletons and the top ten take around 40%. Exclusion criteria comprised other autoimmune diseases, uncontrolled infections, pregnancy or lactation in patients. Orbital computed tomography, together with clinical symptoms, serum thyroxine, TRAb and thyroid ultrasound, was used for diagnosis. These data come from a study of Graves' ophthalmopathy and Graves' hyperthyroidism. Whole-study findings and limits: Blood repertoires reportedly contained most expanded thyroid clonotypes above 0.001 frequency.

Germline V gene lookup returns CDR1 SNHLY and CDR2 FYNNEI. The CDR3 sequence is 13 residues long. V lost 7 bases to trimming and J lost 6 bases; unmatched junction nucleotides: 3. V usage is TRBV2 and J usage is TRBJ1-4; TRBD1 matches 9 bases. The source material was peripheral blood. The clonotype comes from an adult man with Graves' ophthalmopathy. CDR3 loop: CASTRDRDEKLFF. CDR3 bases: TGTGCCAGCACTAGGGACAGGGATGAAAAACTGTTTTTT. The entire variable domain, with the rest obtained from reference TRBV2 and TRBJ1-4, is as follows: EPEVTQTPSHQVTQMGQEVILRCVPISNHLYFYWYRQILGQKVEFLVSFYNNEISEKSEIFDDQFSVERPDGSNFTLKIRSTKLEDSAMYFCASTRDRDEKLFFGSGTQLSVL.